One and the same sample provided the 32 T cell receptor beta chains below, sequenced in a study of blood T cell repertoires in COVID-19. Generated by immunoSEQ multiplex PCR, the TCRdb table keeps only in-frame clones and is missing some. The sample gives approximately 150,000 clones, 65% to 85% of which show up once; around 1.8% is in the top ten. The specimen sequenced was peripheral blood. All receptors come from a woman aged 55-70 years with acute or convalescent COVID-19.

This clone was detected only once. The V and J genes are TRBV27 and TRBJ2-5; 12 bases are a match to TRBD2. Germline CDR1 reads MNHEY; CDR2 reads SMNVEV (reference sequence). With V trimmed by 2 bases and J by 5 bases, 12 bases remained unmatched. This CDR3 has 18 residues. The CDR3 spells CASSLKSASGRASETQYF. DNA for the CDR3: TGTGCCAGCAGTTTAAAATCGGCTAGCGGGAGGGCTTCGGAGACCCAGTACTTC.

The chain combines TRBV25-1 with TRBJ2-5; D might be TRBD1 (5 bases). The germline V gene encodes CDR1 MGHDK and CDR2 SYGVNS. V lost 6 bases and J lost 0, with 14 bases in between. The CDR3 is made up of 15 amino acids. For the CDR3, the DNA is TGTGCCAGCAGAAAGACAGAAAAGTACCAAGAGACCCAGTACTTC. This sequence encodes CASRKTEKYQETQYF.

This clone was picked up a small number of times. V and J are TRBV18 and TRBJ1-6; 11 bases match TRBD1. CDR1 is KGHSH, CDR2 LQKENI, per germline. V lost 3 bases and J lost 6; bases outside the gene matches: 1. The CDR3 runs 15 residues. The CDR3 reads CASSPDRGLNSPLHF. Here the CDR3 DNA reads TGTGCCAGCTCACCGGACAGGGGGCTTAATTCACCCCTCCACTTT.

The chain is built from TRBV5-4 and TRBJ2-3, with TRBD2 identical over 9 bases. This CDR3 is built from 17 residues. After removal of 0 bases from V and 2 bases from J, the junction contained 7 bases not matched to a gene. Germline V lookup: CDR1 SGHNT, CDR2 YYREEE (reference sequence). The DNA of the CDR3 is TGTGCCAGCAGCTTGGGAGATCTAGCGGGGTACACAGATACGCAGTATTTT. Translated, it gives CASSLGDLAGYTDTQYF.

A few counts support this clone. The CDR3 region is CASSLVAGVYNEQFF. For the CDR3, the DNA is TGTGCCAGCAGTTTGGTAGCGGGGGTATACAATGAGCAGTTCTTC. This chain uses TRBV28 with TRBJ2-1; 9 positions agree with TRBD2. In germline, CDR1 is MDHEN, CDR2 SYDVKM. The CDR3 has 15 residues. V lost 3 bases, J lost 4 bases, and 4 bases stayed unmatched.

The rearrangement joins TRBV7-8 to TRBJ2-3; no clear D gene. With 4 bases removed from V and 13 bases from J, the gap between germline ends came to 21 bases. The CDR3 contains 14 residues. Per the germline V gene, CDR1 is SGHVS and CDR2 is FQNEAQ. This CDR3 reads CASSSSRVRRWEYF. CDR3 in DNA: TGTGCCAGCAGCTCCTCGAGAGTGCGGAGATGGGAGTATTTT.

This clone was picked up one time. The rearrangement uses TRBV19 and TRBJ2-2; 13 nucleotides align to TRBD2. Germline CDR1 is LNHDA and CDR2 is SQIVND (reference sequence). Germline trimming cut 6 bases from V and 6 bases from J; bases unmatched to any gene: 7. There are 16 residues in the CDR3. CDR3 sequence (DNA): TGTGCCAGTAGACGGACTAGCGGGAGTTGGGCCGGGGAGCTGTTTTTT. Protein sequence: CASRRTSGSWAGELFF.

The chain carries TRBV4-1 and TRBJ1-3, with TRBD1 as a possible D gene (6 bases). The V and J ends lost 4 bases and 3 bases respectively, with 19 bases between them. Germline V gives CDR1 MGHRA, CDR2 YSYEKL. This CDR3 has 17 amino acids. In nucleotides, the CDR3 is TGCGCCAGCAGCCGGGAAGTTCTGGGGGCATATGGAAACACCATATATTTT. It yields the protein CASSREVLGAYGNTIYF.

V gene TRBV30 combines with J gene TRBJ1-1; D gene ambiguous. Germline V gene sequence: CDR1 GTSNPN, CDR2 SVGIG (reference sequence). This CDR3 contains 12 residues. V dropped 5 bases and J dropped 3 bases, with 10 bases sitting between them. The CDR3, as DNA: TGTGCCTGGGACCTCGAGGACACTGAAGCTTTCTTT. Amino acids: CAWDLEDTEAFF.

A single count supports this clone. The chain recombines TRBV9 with TRBJ1-2, with 8 bases that match TRBD1. V lost 0 bases, J lost 1 base, and 8 bases stayed unmatched. Germline CDR1 reads SGDLS; CDR2 reads YYNGEE. The CDR3 covers 17 residues. The CDR3 coding sequence is TGTGCCAGCAGCGTAGGACCTGACAGGGGATTTAACTATGGCTACACCTTC. Its protein is CASSVGPDRGFNYGYTF.

The chain couples TRBV7-8 to TRBJ2-3, with D possibly matching TRBD2 (5 bases). V lost 1 base and J 2 bases, leaving 16 bases between the germline ends. The CDR3 contains 17 residues. The germline V gene encodes CDR1 SGHVS and CDR2 FQNEAQ. CDR3 coding DNA: TGTGCCAGCAGCTTAGAAAGTCTAGCCCAACTCACAGATACGCAGTATTTT. It is translated as CASSLESLAQLTDTQYF. Filled out from reference TRBV7-8 and TRBJ2-3, the complete variable domain reads GAGVSQSPRYKVAKRGQDVALRCDPISGHVSLFWYQQALGQGPEFLTYFQNEAQLDKSGLPSDRFFAERPEGSVSTLKIQRTQQEDSAVYLCASSLESLAQLTDTQYFGPGTRLTVL.

This chain uses TRBV30 with TRBJ1-5, with TRBD1 identical over 7 bases. Per germline, CDR1 GTSNPN and CDR2 SVGIG (reference sequence). The CDR3 is made up of 12 amino acids. V shed 7 bases, J shed 7 bases, and the junction held 7 bases outside the gene matches. The chain's CDR3 is CASEGAGQPQHF. Here the CDR3 DNA reads TGTGCCTCAGAGGGGGCAGGACAGCCCCAGCATTTT.

The gene calls are TRBV14 and TRBJ2-1; 8 bases match TRBD1. Germline CDR1 SGHDN, CDR2 FVKESK. The CDR3 covers 16 residues. The ends lost 6 bases at V and 0 bases at J; junction bases unmatched: 7. This chain's CDR3 is CASRPSTGASYNEQFF. The CDR3 DNA is TGTGCCAGCAGACCTTCGACAGGGGCCTCCTACAATGAGCAGTTCTTC.

The rearrangement links TRBV3-1 (or the pseudogene TRBV3-2) to TRBJ2-7; D might be TRBD2 (6 bases). This CDR3 has 16 residues. Trimming took off 0 bases at V and 5 bases at J, with 17 bases between the two ends. From germline, CDR1 is LGHDT and CDR2 YNNKEL (reference sequence). CDR3 residues: CASSQDTAGLHNEQYF. The CDR3 DNA sequence: TGTGCCAGCAGCCAAGATACGGCGGGACTGCACAACGAGCAGTACTTC.

For the CDR3, the DNA is TGTGCCAGCAGACCGGGGGAAATGACAGGGAGAAATCAGCCCCAGCATTTT. It encodes CASRPGEMTGRNQPQHF. V gene TRBV2 combines with J gene TRBJ1-5, with 7 positions matching TRBD1. The germline V gene has CDR1 SNHLY and CDR2 FYNNEI. The junction had 15 bases not matched to a gene; V was cut back by 6 bases and J by 4 bases. The CDR3 is made up of 17 amino acids. Supplemented by reference TRBV2 and TRBJ1-5, the full variable domain reads EPEVTQTPSHQVTQMGQEVILRCVPISNHLYFYWYRQILGQKVEFLVSFYNNEISEKSEIFDDQFSVERPDGSNFTLKIRSTKLEDSAMYFCASRPGEMTGRNQPQHFGDGTRLSIL.

The chain joins TRBV21-1 to TRBJ2-6; the D call TRBD2 from the table was never checked on the DNA. TRBV21-1 is marked as a pseudogene. The CDR3 covers 21 residues. As DNA, the CDR3 is TGTGCCAGCAGCGGCCGGACTAGCGGGAGAAGGTCCCCCTCTGGGGCCAACGTCCTGACTTTC. Protein sequence: CASSGRTSGRRSPSGANVLTF.

This rearrangement joins TRBV18 to TRBJ2-4; 8 bases fit TRBD1. The CDR3 sequence is 16 residues long. Trimming at V came to 2 bases and at J to 0 bases, leaving 3 bases not matched to a gene. CDR1 is KGHSH, CDR2 LQKENI, per germline. CDR3 sequence (DNA): TGTGCCAGCTCACCAGGGACAGGCGTAGCCAAAAACATTCAGTACTTC. This sequence encodes CASSPGTGVAKNIQYF.

The chain carries TRBV15 and TRBJ2-5, with D perhaps matching TRBD2 (7 bases). The CDR3 runs to 16 residues. V lost 3 bases, J lost 4 bases, and 18 bases lay in between. The germline CDR1 and CDR2 sequences are LNHNV and YYDKDF (reference sequence). The CDR3 here is CATSRRGEGRRETQYF. Here the CDR3 DNA reads TGTGCCACCAGCAGGAGGGGGGAGGGCCGGCGAGAGACCCAGTACTTC.

The chain uses TRBV5-6 and TRBJ1-1, with TRBD1 as a possible D gene (5 bases). V lost 0 bases and J lost 8, with 11 bases in between. The germline CDR1 and CDR2 sequences are SGHDT and YYEEEE. CDR3 length: 13 amino acids. The CDR3 here is CASSLGHRREAFF. As DNA, the CDR3 is TGTGCCAGCAGCTTGGGGCACAGGAGAGAAGCTTTCTTT.

V and J are TRBV7-6 and TRBJ2-5; D unclear. Trimming pared 5 bases from V and 5 bases from J, leaving 9 bases between. CDR3 length equals 12 residues. Looked up from germline, CDR1 is SGHVS and CDR2 is FNYEAQ. This chain's CDR3 is CASSPSWETQYF. CDR3 coding DNA: TGTGCCAGCAGCCCAAGCTGGGAGACCCAGTACTTC.

The genes are TRBV11-2 and TRBJ2-7; D call uncertain. CDR1 SGHAT and CDR2 FQNNGV come from the germline V gene. Trimming took 1 base from V and 4 from J, leaving 8 bases between them. The CDR3 runs 13 residues. The CDR3 reads CASSLGSAYEQYF. In DNA form, the CDR3 reads TGTGCCAGCAGCTTAGGGAGCGCATACGAGCAGTACTTC.

The rearrangement uses TRBV9 and TRBJ2-2; 7 bases map to TRBD1. The germline V gene has CDR1 SGDLS and CDR2 YYNGEE. This CDR3 is 15 amino acids long. V lost 1 base and J lost 4; bases outside the gene matches: 4. CDR3 DNA sequence: TGTGCCAGCAGCGTAACAGGGGCGGTCACCGGGGAGCTGTTTTTT. Its translation is CASSVTGAVTGELFF.

This chain connects TRBV4-1 to TRBJ2-2; TRBD2 aligns across 8 bases. V gave up 4 bases and J gave up 6 bases; unmatched junction bases: 7. This CDR3 spans 15 amino acids. From germline, CDR1 is MGHRA and CDR2 YSYEKL. The CDR3 sequence is CASSLRSSGAGELFF. As DNA, the CDR3 is TGCGCCAGCAGCCTGAGAAGTAGCGGGGCCGGGGAGCTGTTTTTT.

V usage is TRBV5-4 and J usage is TRBJ1-1; tentative D call: TRBD1 (6 bases). Germline CDR1 SGHNT, CDR2 YYREEE (reference sequence). Trimming pared 3 bases from V and 1 base from J, leaving 10 bases between. The CDR3 consists of 14 residues. CDR3 sequence (DNA): TGTGCCAGCAGCTCCAGACAGGCGAACACTGAAGCTTTCTTT. This encodes CASSSRQANTEAFF.

This clone has a handful of counts. The V and J genes are TRBV5-5 and TRBJ2-1, with D uncertain. CDR3 length equals 16 residues. Germline V CDR1 and CDR2: SGHKS, YYEKEE (reference sequence). V was trimmed by 3 bases and J by 2 bases, leaving 15 bases between them. The CDR3, as DNA: TGTGCCAGCAGCTCCCCGATCCGCAGCGCCTACAATGAGCAGTTCTTC. Translation: CASSSPIRSAYNEQFF.

The chain has TRBV25-1 and TRBJ2-7, with 10 bases that match TRBD2. J gave up 5 bases and V 2 bases, and 6 bases lay outside the gene matches. This CDR3 has 15 residues. Looked up from germline, CDR1 is MGHDK and CDR2 is SYGVNS. The CDR3 region is CASSEMSSGSNEQYF. The CDR3 DNA sequence: TGTGCCAGCAGTGAAATGTCTAGCGGGAGCAACGAGCAGTACTTC.

V usage is TRBV19 and J usage is TRBJ2-3, with 12 bases fitting TRBD2. CDR1 and CDR2 (germline): LNHDA, SQIVND (reference sequence). Losses at the gene ends were 5 bases for V and 5 bases for J; bases not matched to a gene: 8. This CDR3 spans 16 amino acids. The CDR3 here is CASSLSSGRAIDTQYF. DNA of the CDR3: TGTGCCAGTAGTCTCTCTAGCGGGAGGGCAATAGATACGCAGTATTTT.

V usage is TRBV7-3 and J usage is TRBJ2-2, with TRBD2 matching 13 bases. The CDR3 contains 16 residues. V gave up 6 bases and J gave up 4 bases; unmatched junction bases: 5. From germline, CDR1 is SGHTA and CDR2 FQGTGA. In nucleotides, the CDR3 is TGTGCCAGCAGTTTAGGACTAGCGGGAGTCACCGGGGAGCTGTTTTTT. Translated, it gives CASSLGLAGVTGELFF.

The V and J genes are TRBV6-5 and TRBJ2-6; D remains unclear. The CDR3 spans 15 residues. Germline lookup yields CDR1 MNHEY and CDR2 SVGAGI. Trimming left V 6 bases short and J 0 bases short, with 9 bases between. The CDR3: CASSRSSSGANVLTF. Here the CDR3 DNA reads TGTGCCAGCAGCCGGAGCTCCTCTGGGGCCAACGTCCTGACTTTC.

The chain carries TRBV7-9 and TRBJ1-5, with TRBD1 identical over 8 bases. V trimming: 5 bases; J trimming: 7 bases; junction bases outside the gene matches: 4. The CDR3 extends over 13 amino acids. The germline V gene has CDR1 SEHNR and CDR2 FQNEAQ (reference sequence). This CDR3 is CASSQGARQPQHF. CDR3 sequence (DNA): TGTGCCAGCAGCCAGGGGGCGCGGCAGCCCCAGCATTTT. The full variable domain, completed using reference TRBV7-9 and TRBJ1-5, is DTGVSQNPRHKITKRGQNVTFRCDPISEHNRLYWYRQTLGQGPEFLTYFQNEAQLEKSRLLSDRFSAERPKGSFSTLEIQRTEQGDSAMYLCASSQGARQPQHFGDGTRLSIL.

This clone was observed once. V and J are TRBV9 and TRBJ2-1; the match to TRBD2 covers 10 bases. V lost 5 bases and J lost 6; bases outside the gene matches: 8. The CDR3 length is 15 residues. Per the germline V gene, CDR1 is SGDLS and CDR2 is YYNGEE. The chain's CDR3 is CASSPRTSGPNEQFF. The CDR3 DNA reads TGTGCCAGCAGTCCTAGGACTAGCGGCCCCAATGAGCAGTTCTTC.

This clone was seen only a few times. V gene TRBV5-1 combines with J gene TRBJ1-6; maybe TRBD1 (6 bases). The CDR3 covers 17 residues. CDR1 is SGHRS, CDR2 YFSETQ, per germline. Trimming left V 4 bases short and J 7 bases short, with 21 bases between. As DNA, the CDR3 is TGCGCCAGCAGCCTCCTCCCCGCCGGGACATCGAATTCACCCCTCCACTTT. It is translated as CASSLLPAGTSNSPLHF.